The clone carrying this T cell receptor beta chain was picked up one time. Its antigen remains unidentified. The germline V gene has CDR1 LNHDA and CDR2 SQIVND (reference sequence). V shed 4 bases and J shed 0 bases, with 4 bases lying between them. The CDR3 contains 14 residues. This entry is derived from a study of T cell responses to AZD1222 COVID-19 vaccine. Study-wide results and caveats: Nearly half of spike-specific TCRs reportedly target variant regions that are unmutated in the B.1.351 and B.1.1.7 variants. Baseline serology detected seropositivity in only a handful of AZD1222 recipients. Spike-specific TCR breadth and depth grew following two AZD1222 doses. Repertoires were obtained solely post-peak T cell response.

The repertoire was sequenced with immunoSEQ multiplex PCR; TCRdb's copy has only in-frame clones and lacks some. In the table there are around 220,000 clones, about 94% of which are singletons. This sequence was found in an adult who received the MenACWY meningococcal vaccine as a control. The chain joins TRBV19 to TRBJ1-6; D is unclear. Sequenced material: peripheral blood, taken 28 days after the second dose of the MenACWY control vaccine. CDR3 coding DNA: TGTGCCAGTAGTACAGCCTCCTATAATTCACCCCTCCACTTT. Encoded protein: CASSTASYNSPLHF.